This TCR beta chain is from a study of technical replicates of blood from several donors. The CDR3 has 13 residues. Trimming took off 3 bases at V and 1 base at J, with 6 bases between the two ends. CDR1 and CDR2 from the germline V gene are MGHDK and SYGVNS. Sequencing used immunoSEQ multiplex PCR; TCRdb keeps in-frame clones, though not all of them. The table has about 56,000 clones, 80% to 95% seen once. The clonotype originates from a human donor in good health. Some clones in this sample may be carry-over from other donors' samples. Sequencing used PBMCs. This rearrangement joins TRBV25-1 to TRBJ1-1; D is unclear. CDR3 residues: CASSERRNTEAFF. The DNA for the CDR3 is TGTGCCAGCAGTGAGAGGAGGAACACTGAAGCTTTCTTT.